This T cell receptor (beta chain) was observed in a study of human T cells and chemical hapten exposure. MiXCR, run by TCRdb on the RACE reads, gives a single entry per CDR3 protein. This table holds under 75,000 distinct CDR3 sequences, 8.5% found once. Regarding time point: patch test 2, 6 weeks after DPC sensitization. Treatment of the sample: therapeutic diphenylcyclopropenone sensitization with weekly scalp DPC. This clonotype has a handful of counts. The CDR3 contains 14 residues. Sequenced here: whole blood, sampled in connection with sensitization to the hapten diphenylcyclopropenone (DPC). The sequence derives from a woman in her 50s with alopecia areata. Some clones in this sample may be carry-over from other donors' samples. The rearrangement uses TRBV21-1 and TRBJ2-7. TRBV21-1 is a known pseudogene. The CDR3 bases are TGTGCCAGCAGCAAAGCTGACATACTCTACGAGCAGTACTTC. This translates into CASSKADILYEQYF.